This passage covers 27 T cell receptor beta chains from one sample sequenced in a study of T cells in Graves' hyperthyroidism and ophthalmopathy. There were TCR beta CDR3 regions amplified from RNA transcripts. The TCR CDR3 was amplified in a first-round RT-PCR using the HTBI primer set. TCRdb fed the multiplex PCR reads into MiXCR, producing one record per CDR3 protein. The data contain 300,000 to 450,000 distinct CDR3 sequences, 17% of them singletons. Specimen: blood. These receptors originate from a woman in her 30s with Graves' hyperthyroidism that later progressed to Graves' ophthalmopathy.

The CDR3 region has the DNA TGCGCCAGCAGCCTTTCAGGGGCGTGGGGCACAGATACGCAGTATTTT. Residues: CASSLSGAWGTDTQYF. This rearrangement joins TRBV4-1 to TRBJ2-3, with a tentative D call TRBD1 (6 bases). Per germline, CDR1 MGHRA and CDR2 YSYEKL. V shed 4 bases and J shed 1 base, with 15 bases lying between them. The CDR3 has 16 residues.

This clonotype was observed at least ten times. The rearrangement links TRBV7-9 to TRBJ2-7; 8 bases agree with TRBD2. The V gene end was trimmed by 5 bases and the J gene end by 0 bases; junction bases not matched to a gene: 6. CDR1 is SEHNR, CDR2 FQNEAQ, per germline (reference sequence). This CDR3 spans 15 amino acids. CDR3 amino acids: CASSAGGTSSYEQYF. CDR3 sequence (DNA): TGTGCCAGCAGCGCGGGGGGTACTAGCTCCTACGAGCAGTACTTC.

This clonotype was found many times. The rearrangement uses TRBV20-1 and TRBJ1-1; D uncertain. The CDR3 loop spans 11 amino acids. In germline, CDR1 is DFQATT, CDR2 SNEGSKA (reference sequence). V dropped 5 bases and J dropped 4 bases, with 8 bases sitting between them. The CDR3 DNA sequence: TGCAGTGCTCAAGCTGGCACTGAAGCTTTCTTT. It encodes CSAQAGTEAFF.

This clonotype was recorded many times. The gene calls are TRBV14 and TRBJ1-1; 11 bases match TRBD1. The CDR3 is 13 residues long. The trim removed 7 bases at V and 8 bases at J, leaving 6 bases unmatched. Germline V gene data show CDR1 as SGHDN and CDR2 as FVKESK. The CDR3 loop reads CASTPWTGGEAFF. The CDR3 nucleotides are TGTGCCAGCACCCCATGGACAGGGGGCGAAGCTTTCTTT.

This clonotype was detected a few times. This rearrangement joins TRBV4-2 to TRBJ2-6, with 7 bases fitting TRBD1. This CDR3 comprises 18 residues. Trimming removed 1 base from V and 4 bases from J; junction bases left unmatched: 10. Germline values: CDR1 LGHNA, CDR2 YNFKEQ. The CDR3 sequence is CASSQVVGGTLGANVLTF. Here the CDR3 DNA reads TGTGCCAGCAGCCAAGTGGTAGGGGGCACGTTAGGGGCCAACGTCCTGACTTTC.

The V call is TRBV7-9, the J call TRBJ1-2; D is ambiguous. The length of the CDR3 is 14 residues. Germline V gene sequence: CDR1 SEHNR, CDR2 FQNEAQ (reference sequence). The V and J ends lost 5 bases and 8 bases respectively, with 18 bases between them. The CDR3 loop is CASSKSGQTSGYTF. CDR3 DNA: TGTGCCAGCAGCAAGAGCGGCCAAACCTCGGGCTACACCTTC. Filled out from reference TRBV7-9 and TRBJ1-2, the complete variable domain reads DTGVSQNPRHKITKRGQNVTFRCDPISEHNRLYWYRQTLGQGPEFLTYFQNEAQLEKSRLLSDRFSAERPKGSFSTLEIQRTEQGDSAMYLCASSKSGQTSGYTFGSGTRLTVV.

The chain has TRBV12-3 or TRBV12-4 and TRBJ2-7; a weak D match, TRBD2 (6 bases). Trimming shortened V by 5 bases and J by 0 bases, and 11 bases separated the two germline ends. The CDR3 has 14 amino acids. This chain's CDR3 is CASSQWGGSYEQYF. CDR3 sequence (DNA): TGTGCCAGCAGTCAGTGGGGAGGCTCCTACGAGCAGTACTTC.

This clonotype has a count of ten or more. This chain uses TRBV27 with TRBJ2-7, with TRBD2 matching 9 bases. Per the germline V gene, CDR1 is MNHEY and CDR2 is SMNVEV (reference sequence). V gave up 2 bases and J gave up 4 bases; unmatched junction bases: 9. The CDR3 is 16 amino acids. CDR3 protein: CASSLAASGVGYEQYF. The CDR3 region has the DNA TGTGCCAGCAGTTTAGCTGCTAGCGGGGTGGGATACGAGCAGTACTTC.

There are many counts of this clonotype. The J gene is TRBJ2-7, the V gene TRBV7-8; 7 bases line up with TRBD2. The V gene end was trimmed by 5 bases and the J gene end by 3 bases; junction bases not matched to a gene: 10. This CDR3 spans 15 amino acids. Germline V gene lookup returns CDR1 SGHVS and CDR2 FQNEAQ. The CDR3 region has the DNA TGTGCCAGCAGCCCCCCTGGTGCGGGGGACTACGAGCAGTACTTC. Amino acids: CASSPPGAGDYEQYF. Drawing the rest from reference TRBV7-8 and TRBJ2-7, the complete variable domain is GAGVSQSPRYKVAKRGQDVALRCDPISGHVSLFWYQQALGQGPEFLTYFQNEAQLDKSGLPSDRFFAERPEGSVSTLKIQRTQQEDSAVYLCASSPPGAGDYEQYFGPGTRLTVT.

The J gene is TRBJ1-1, the V gene TRBV19, with TRBD1 identical over 10 bases. CDR1 and CDR2 (germline): LNHDA, SQIVND (reference sequence). The CDR3 is 14 amino acids. With V trimmed by 8 bases and J by 4 bases, 7 bases remained unmatched. The CDR3 sequence: CASDRGREGTEAFF. The CDR3 nucleotides are TGTGCCAGTGACAGGGGGCGAGAGGGCACTGAAGCTTTCTTT.

This clonotype was found many times. This chain connects TRBV27 to TRBJ2-1; 15 bases agree with TRBD2. Germline V gene data show CDR1 as MNHEY and CDR2 as SMNVEV (reference sequence). V shed 8 bases, J shed 7 bases, and the junction held 3 bases outside the gene matches. The CDR3 length is 14 residues. The CDR3 reads CASVGTSGRNEQFF. CDR3 nucleotide sequence: TGTGCCAGCGTAGGGACTAGCGGGAGGAATGAGCAGTTCTTC.

This clonotype was recorded once. This may be a read error: a much more frequent sequence differs by one nucleotide. The J gene is TRBJ1-6, the V gene TRBV28; D not certain. Germline CDR1 and CDR2: MDHEN and SYDVKM. CDR3 length equals 15 residues. The CDR3 DNA reads as TGTGCCATCAGTTTAGGGAGCTCCTATAATTCACCCCTCCACTTT. Translation gives CAISLGSSYNSPLHF. Full variable domain (rest looked up from reference TRBV28 and TRBJ1-6): DVKVTQSSRYLVKRTGEKVFLECVQDMDHENMFWYRQDPGLGLRLIYFSYDVKMKEKGDIPEGYSVSREKKERFSLILESASTNQTSMYLCAISLGSSYNSPLHFGNGTRLTVT.

This rearrangement joins TRBV20-1 to TRBJ1-6; a weak D match, TRBD1 (5 bases). The germline gives CDR1 DFQATT, CDR2 SNEGSKA (reference sequence). Trimming removed 0 bases at V and 7 bases at J, with 19 bases between. The CDR3 runs to 17 residues. The DNA of the CDR3 is TGCAGTGCTAGAGATTCTACTCGGACGTGGGGGAATTCACCCCTCCACTTT. Protein: CSARDSTRTWGNSPLHF.

This clonotype has at least ten counts. This chain connects TRBV28 to TRBJ2-2; D perhaps matches TRBD1 (6 bases). This CDR3 spans 15 amino acids. The V end was cut by 4 bases, the J end by 5 bases, with 14 bases between. The germline V gene has CDR1 MDHEN and CDR2 SYDVKM. In nucleotides, the CDR3 is TGTGCCAGCAGTTCTAGACAGGACCCGACCGGGGAGCTGTTTTTT. This sequence encodes CASSSRQDPTGELFF.

This clonotype has at least ten counts. V and J are TRBV20-1 and TRBJ1-6, with 7 bases lining up with TRBD1. The CDR3 extends over 14 amino acids. The germline CDR1 and CDR2 sequences are DFQATT and SNEGSKA (reference sequence). V gave up 6 bases and J gave up 9 bases; unmatched junction bases: 11. Here the CDR3 DNA reads TGCAGTGCCCGGCGGGACAGAGAACGTTCACCCCTCCACTTT. It specifies CSARRDRERSPLHF.

The gene calls are TRBV5-1 and TRBJ2-3, with 8 bases identical to TRBD2. V shed 4 bases and J 7 bases; nucleotides not matched to a gene: 8. This CDR3 is built from 14 residues. CDR1 is SGHRS and CDR2 is YFSETQ in the germline V gene. For the CDR3, the DNA is TGCGCCAGCAGCCCCCCTAGCGGGTTGCATACGCAGTATTTT. This gives the protein CASSPPSGLHTQYF.

This chain uses TRBV28 with TRBJ2-7; 7 bases fit TRBD1. The germline CDR1 and CDR2 sequences are MDHEN and SYDVKM. V lost 5 bases to trimming and J lost 0 bases; unmatched junction nucleotides: 4. The CDR3 is made up of 14 amino acids. The CDR3 protein is CASSRTGFSYEQYF. The CDR3 region has the DNA TGTGCCAGCAGTCGGACAGGATTCTCCTACGAGCAGTACTTC.

This clonotype was detected ten times or more. The chain combines TRBV12-3 or TRBV12-4 with TRBJ2-7, with TRBD1 matching 11 bases. V gave up 5 bases and J gave up 6 bases; unmatched junction bases: 6. The CDR3 contains 14 residues. CDR3 sequence: CASSPSGTGGEQYF. CDR3 nucleotide sequence: TGTGCCAGCAGTCCCTCCGGGACAGGGGGCGAGCAGTACTTC.

This clonotype turned up a few times. The V gene is TRBV20-1, the J gene TRBJ2-7; D is ambiguous. Germline CDR1 DFQATT, CDR2 SNEGSKA (reference sequence). The CDR3 length is 14 residues. The germline V and J ends were trimmed by 3 bases and 5 bases, with 17 bases remaining between them. The CDR3 DNA reads TGCAGTGCTAGGTGGTGGGCTTCTTCCCACGAGCAGTACTTC. Translated, it gives CSARWWASSHEQYF.

This clonotype was counted at least ten times. This rearrangement joins TRBV11-2 to TRBJ1-2; TRBD1 is a possible D gene (6 bases). The germline gives CDR1 SGHAT, CDR2 FQNNGV. There are 18 residues in the CDR3. V shed 1 base and J shed 8 bases, with 26 bases lying between them. Written as DNA, the CDR3 is TGTGCCAGCAGCTTAGCCGGCAGGGGTTCCCCCCTCAAGGCGGGCTACACCTTC. Translation gives CASSLAGRGSPLKAGYTF.

The chain carries TRBV19 and TRBJ2-3, with 12 bases fitting TRBD2. The V gene's germline CDR1 is LNHDA and CDR2 SQIVND (reference sequence). The CDR3 loop spans 16 amino acids. With 6 bases clipped from V and 2 bases from J, the junction kept 6 bases outside the gene matches. CDR3 residues: CASRTTSGSHTDTQYF. The CDR3, as DNA: TGTGCCAGTAGAACGACTAGCGGGAGCCACACAGATACGCAGTATTTT. The variable domain in full, completed from reference TRBV19 and TRBJ2-3, reads DGGITQSPKYLFRKEGQNVTLSCEQNLNHDAMYWYRQDPGQGLRLIYYSQIVNDFQKGDIAEGYSVSREKKESFPLTVTSAQKNPTAFYLCASRTTSGSHTDTQYFGPGTRLTVL.

The chain carries TRBV11-2 and TRBJ2-7, with D possibly matching TRBD1 (7 bases). Between the trimmed V and J ends, which lost 7 bases and 6 bases, there was a span of 13 bases. CDR3 length equals 12 residues. The germline V gene encodes CDR1 SGHAT and CDR2 FQNNGV. In nucleotides, the CDR3 is TGTGCCAGCACCCCGCAGGGGGGCGAGCAGTACTTC. Amino acid sequence: CASTPQGGEQYF.

This clonotype has a count of ten or more. J is TRBJ1-1 and V is TRBV5-1; TRBD1 matches 9 bases. The CDR3 is made up of 15 amino acids. The germline V gene encodes CDR1 SGHRS and CDR2 YFSETQ. The trim removed 4 bases at V and 1 base at J, leaving 5 bases unmatched. The CDR3 DNA reads as TGCGCCAGCAGCCTAGGGACAGGGACGAACACTGAAGCTTTCTTT. This sequence encodes CASSLGTGTNTEAFF.

V and J are TRBV20-1 and TRBJ1-5; 7 bases map to TRBD1. This CDR3 has 12 amino acids. In germline, CDR1 is DFQATT, CDR2 SNEGSKA (reference sequence). V lost 4 bases, J lost 6 bases, and 3 bases stayed unmatched. CDR3 nucleotide sequence: TGCAGTGCTAACAGGGGTGGTCAGCCCCAGCATTTT. Protein sequence: CSANRGGQPQHF.

The chain is built from TRBV24-1 and TRBJ2-2, with D hard to call. Per the germline V gene, CDR1 is KGHDR and CDR2 is SFDVKD. Trimming stripped 9 bases from V and 5 bases from J, with 9 bases between. This CDR3 is built from 12 residues. CDR3 DNA: TGTGCCACCCGGCCCGGAACCGGGGAGCTGTTTTTT. This codes for CATRPGTGELFF.

The rearrangement joins TRBV12-3 or TRBV12-4 to TRBJ1-5; D unresolved. V lost 1 base to trimming and J lost 11 bases, with 9 bases between them. The CDR3 consists of 12 residues. The CDR3 DNA follows: TGTGCCAGCAGTTTAGGAATCCCCGCCCAGCATTTT. Its protein product is CASSLGIPAQHF.

This clonotype was seen ten or more times. This chain links TRBV14 with TRBJ2-1; TRBD2 matches at 10 bases. Trimming cost V 1 base and J 2 bases; bases outside gene matches: 5. This CDR3 is built from 17 residues. Germline CDR1 and CDR2: SGHDN and FVKESK. DNA of the CDR3: TGTGCCAGCAGCCAAGGAGAGAGCGGGAGGGCCTACAATGAGCAGTTCTTC. This translates into CASSQGESGRAYNEQFF. The full variable domain, in which reference TRBV14 and TRBJ2-1 provide the parts outside the CDR3, is EAGVTQFPSHSVIEKGQTVTLRCDPISGHDNLYWYRRVMGKEIKFLLHFVKESKQDESGMPNNRFLAERTGGTYSTLKVQPAELEDSGVYFCASSQGESGRAYNEQFFGPGTRLTVL.